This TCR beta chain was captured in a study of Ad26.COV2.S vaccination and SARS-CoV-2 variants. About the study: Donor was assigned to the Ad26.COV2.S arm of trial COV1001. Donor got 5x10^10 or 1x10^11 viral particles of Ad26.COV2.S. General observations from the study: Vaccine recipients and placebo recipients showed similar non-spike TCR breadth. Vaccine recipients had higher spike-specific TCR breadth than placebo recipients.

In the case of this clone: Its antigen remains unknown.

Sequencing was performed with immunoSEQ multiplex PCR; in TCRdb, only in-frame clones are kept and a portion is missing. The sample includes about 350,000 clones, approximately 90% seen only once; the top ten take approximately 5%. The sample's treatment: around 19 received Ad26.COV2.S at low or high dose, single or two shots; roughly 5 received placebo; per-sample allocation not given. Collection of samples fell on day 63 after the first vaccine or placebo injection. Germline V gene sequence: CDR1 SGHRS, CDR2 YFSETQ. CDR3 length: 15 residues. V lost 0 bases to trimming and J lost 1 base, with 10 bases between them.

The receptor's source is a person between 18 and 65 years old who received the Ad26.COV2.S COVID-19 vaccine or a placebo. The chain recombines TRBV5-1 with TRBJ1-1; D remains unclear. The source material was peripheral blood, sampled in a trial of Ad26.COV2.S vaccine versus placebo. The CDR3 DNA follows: TGCGCCAGCAGCTTGGACCAGCCGGGGAACACTGAAGCTTTCTTT. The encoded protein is CASSLDQPGNTEAFF.